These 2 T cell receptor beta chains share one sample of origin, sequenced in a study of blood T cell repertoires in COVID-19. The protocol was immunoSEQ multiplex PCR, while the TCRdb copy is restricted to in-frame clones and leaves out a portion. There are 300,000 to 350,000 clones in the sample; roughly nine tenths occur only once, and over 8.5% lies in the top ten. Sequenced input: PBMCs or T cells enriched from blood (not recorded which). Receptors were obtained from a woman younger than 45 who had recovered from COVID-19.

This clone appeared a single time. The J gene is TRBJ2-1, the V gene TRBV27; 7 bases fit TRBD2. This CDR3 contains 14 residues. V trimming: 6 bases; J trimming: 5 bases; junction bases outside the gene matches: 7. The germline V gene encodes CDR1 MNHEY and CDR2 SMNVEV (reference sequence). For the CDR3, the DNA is TGTGCCAGCAGATGGGCGGGAGACCACAATGAGCAGTTCTTC. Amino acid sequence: CASRWAGDHNEQFF.

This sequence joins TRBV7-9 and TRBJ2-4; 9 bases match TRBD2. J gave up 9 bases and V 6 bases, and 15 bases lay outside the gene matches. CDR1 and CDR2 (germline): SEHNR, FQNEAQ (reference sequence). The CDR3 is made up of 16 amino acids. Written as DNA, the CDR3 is TGTGCCAGCAGTTTACCAACCGAGACTAGCGGCCCCATTCAGTACTTC. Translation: CASSLPTETSGPIQYF.